This T cell receptor (beta chain) derives from a study of PD-L1 blockade in urothelial cancer. On the study more broadly: Starting in the mid-2010s, patients were given atezolizumab (1,200 mg intravenously every 3 weeks). Anywhere from 0 to 3 prior chemotherapy regimens had been received by patients. Males with urothelial cancer arising in the bladder constituted about 85% of the roughly 30 patients. Blood-derived samples held a median around 140,000 T cells.

Produced via immunoSEQ multiplex PCR; TCRdb's table is partial and in-frame only. The data show about 91,000 clones, more than 85% seen once. The germline CDR1 and CDR2 sequences are KGHSH and LQKENI. The CDR3 extends over 15 amino acids. V trimming: 4 bases; J trimming: 4 bases; junction bases outside the gene matches: 7. The sequence derives from a man between 60 and 70 years old with urothelial cancer. Source: PBMCs, taken around atezolizumab (anti-PD-L1) treatment. J is TRBJ2-5 and V is TRBV18; the match to TRBD1 covers 9 bases. CDR3 region: CASSQTTGGTETQYF. CDR3 nucleotides: TGTGCCAGCTCACAGACTACAGGGGGCACAGAGACCCAGTACTTC.